This T cell receptor (beta chain) emerged from a study of early T cells in non-severe SARS-CoV-2 infection. TCRdb processed the 5' RACE reads anew with MiXCR; each CDR3 protein has one entry. The data show approximately 75,000 distinct CDR3 sequences, roughly 14% seen once. The CDR3 is 14 amino acids. J gave up 6 bases and V 7 bases, and 7 bases lay outside the gene matches. Germline loops: CDR1 DFQATT, CDR2 SNEGSKA (reference sequence). This clonotype appeared many times. The sequence came from an adult who was a healthcare worker with PCR-confirmed SARS-CoV-2 infection or an uninfected control (not recorded which). J is TRBJ2-1 and V is TRBV20-1, with TRBD2 matching over 12 bases. This specimen consisted of whole blood, obtained at baseline. CDR3 coding DNA: TGCAGTGGGTGGACTAGCGGGACCCTCAATGAGCAGTTCTTC. Its protein product is CSGWTSGTLNEQFF.